The clone carrying this TCR beta chain was seen a few times. Germline CDR1 reads LGHNA; CDR2 reads YNFKEQ. V lost 5 bases, J lost 1 base, and 11 bases lay in between. The CDR3 runs 14 residues. This sample was taken from a study of beta chain features in type 1 diabetes. Investigators reverse transcribed all isolated RNA, so they sequenced expressed TCRB transcripts. Only in-frame clones appear in the TCRdb table, and some are missing; sequencing was by immunoSEQ multiplex PCR. This sample carries 600,000 to 650,000 clones, around 16% of them seen once, and the ten largest clones take about 0.086%. It was one heparinised blood draw, averaging about 110 mL, that each donor gave.

The chain joins TRBV4-2 to TRBJ1-1; perhaps TRBD1 as D (6 bases). The source of this sequence is a young man in good health. The sequenced material came from naive CD4+ T cells from blood. CDR3 DNA: TGTGCCAGCAGCTCGGGGGCGGCGAACACTGAAGCTTTCTTT. Its protein product is CASSSGAANTEAFF.